By frequency, the clone carrying this T cell receptor (beta chain) registers medium-sized. The target antigen is unknown. The read gets to within 3 residues of the CDR3 end, and the germline J gene fills in the rest. This sample is drawn from a study of T cells in women clearing cervical HPV infection. Study background: Control women cleared a single incident HPV16 infection within 12 months. Broader study findings: TRBV6-7 relative abundance averaged approximately 0.1% in cases and about 0.17% in controls. CIN3+ cases had significantly higher TCR repertoire richness than controls, but evenness did not differ.

Data came from immunoSEQ multiplex PCR; TCRdb stores just in-frame clones and leaves some out. The listing records around 20,000 clones. Looked up from germline, CDR1 is SQVTM and CDR2 is ANQGSEA. CDR3 length: 13 amino acids. J gave up 4 bases and V 6 bases, and 8 bases lay outside the gene matches. The chain joins TRBV29-1 to TRBJ2-5, with 7 bases aligning to TRBD2. The receptor was derived from a woman aged 18 to 69 with a cervical HPV16 infection that either progressed to CIN3+ or cleared (not recorded which). Sequences were obtained from blood buffy coat. The covered CDR3 bases are TGCAGCGTCACGGGAGAGCGGGGAGAGACC. It yields the protein CSVTGERGET. The whole CDR3 protein is CSVTGERGETQYF.